These 26 T cell receptor beta chains were sequenced from one sample in a study of cytomegalovirus exposure and HLA in healthy donors. With 60 Vbeta and 13 Jbeta primers, the PCR was carried out. Assay used: immunoSEQ multiplex PCR; TCRdb lists only in-frame clones, some missing. The sample lists 200,000 or so clones, approximately 84% seen once, with about 0.21% in the top ten. Sequenced sample: PBMCs. All receptors come from a girl less than two years old in good health and CMV-seronegative.

The J gene is TRBJ2-1, the V gene TRBV13; 8 bases align to TRBD1. Germline V gives CDR1 PRHDT, CDR2 FYEKMQ (reference sequence). V lost 8 bases, J lost 9 bases, and 15 bases stayed unmatched. The length of the CDR3 is 15 residues. CDR3 bases: TGTGCCAGCCGTACCCGGGACAGGTCGAGTCGTGAGCAGTTCTTC. Protein sequence: CASRTRDRSSREQFF.

The chain has TRBV5-4 and TRBJ2-1; D uncertain. The V end was cut by 0 bases, the J end by 0 bases, with 4 bases between. This CDR3 region has 14 residues. Germline assignment: CDR1 SGHNT and CDR2 YYREEE (reference sequence). In nucleotides, the CDR3 is TGTGCCAGCAGCTTGGCGAGCTCCTACAATGAGCAGTTCTTC. Encoded protein: CASSLASSYNEQFF.

This clone appeared a few times. This chain connects TRBV9 to TRBJ2-3; possible D gene TRBD2, 6 bases. The V gene's germline CDR1 is SGDLS and CDR2 YYNGEE. The CDR3 contains 16 residues. Deletions cut 0 bases from V and 0 bases from J, with 11 bases between. CDR3 nucleotides: TGTGCCAGCAGCGTAGTTATTAGCGGAAGCACAGATACGCAGTATTTT. Its translation: CASSVVISGSTDTQYF.

The rearrangement uses TRBV19 and TRBJ2-5, with D unresolved. CDR1 and CDR2 from the germline V gene are LNHDA and SQIVND (reference sequence). The CDR3 covers 13 residues. Trimming pared 3 bases from V and 5 bases from J, leaving 10 bases between. The CDR3 sequence: CASSISLMETQYF. The CDR3 nucleotides are TGTGCCAGTAGTATCTCCCTAATGGAGACCCAGTACTTC.

For this clone: Its ends do not fully match the called genes, so a read error is possible. Other DNA sequences of this sample code for an identical CDR3. The chain is built from TRBV10-3 and TRBJ2-1; the match to TRBD2 covers 9 bases. Germline V gives CDR1 ENHRY, CDR2 SYGVKD. The CDR3 is made up of 20 amino acids. This CDR3 reads CAILRGAGGPRIPSYNEQFF. The CDR3 nucleotides read TGCGCCATCCTACGGGGAGCGGGAGGTCCCCGAATCCCCTCCTACAATGAGCAGTTCTTC.

In nucleotides, the CDR3 is TGCGCCAGCAGCTTGGCTACAGGGGGAAACACTGAAGCTTTCTTT. This encodes CASSLATGGNTEAFF. The chain links TRBV5-1 to TRBJ1-1; 8 bases map to TRBD1. This CDR3 spans 15 amino acids. Germline trimming cut 0 bases from V and 2 bases from J; bases unmatched to any gene: 3. Germline CDR1 reads SGHRS; CDR2 reads YFSETQ. The complete variable domain, with remaining parts taken from reference TRBV5-1 and TRBJ1-1, reads KAGVTQTPRYLIKTRGQQVTLSCSPISGHRSVSWYQQTPGQGLQFLFEYFSETQRNKGNFPGRFSGRQFSNSRSEMNVSTLELGDSALYLCASSLATGGNTEAFFGQGTRLTVV.

The V gene is TRBV7-9, the J gene TRBJ1-1; possible D gene TRBD1, 5 bases. The germline gives CDR1 SEHNR, CDR2 FQNEAQ (reference sequence). This CDR3 contains 15 residues. V gave up 2 bases and J gave up 5 bases, with 15 bases separating them. CDR3 amino acids: CASSLQVLGGTEAFF. For the CDR3, the DNA is TGTGCCAGCAGCTTACAGGTCCTGGGGGGGACTGAAGCTTTCTTT.

This clone was detected only a few times. The genes are TRBV19 and TRBJ1-5; the D gene is possibly TRBD1 (6 bases). The CDR3 has 13 amino acids. Per germline, CDR1 LNHDA and CDR2 SQIVND (reference sequence). The V end was cut by 6 bases, the J end by 7 bases, with 13 bases between. CDR3 protein: CASSPQGFQPQHF. In nucleotides, the CDR3 is TGTGCCAGTAGCCCCCAGGGGTTCCAGCCCCAGCATTTT.

The genes are TRBV6-5 and TRBJ1-6, with 8 bases fitting TRBD1. With 0 bases clipped from V and 9 bases from J, the junction kept 4 bases outside the gene matches. This CDR3 region has 15 residues. The V gene's germline CDR1 is MNHEY and CDR2 SVGAGI. CDR3 sequence reads: CASSYSTGEGSPLHF. The CDR3 DNA is TGTGCCAGCAGTTACTCGACAGGGGAGGGTTCACCCCTCCACTTT.

This clone has more than one count but fewer than ten. V and J are TRBV10-3 and TRBJ1-1; TRBD1 might be the D (5 bases). The CDR3 contains 13 residues. Trimming removed 3 bases at V and 1 base at J, with 6 bases between. CDR1 is ENHRY and CDR2 is SYGVKD in the germline V gene. CDR3 region: CAISDDRNTEAFF. The CDR3 DNA is TGTGCCATCAGTGACGACAGGAACACTGAAGCTTTCTTT.

The chain carries TRBV18 and TRBJ2-5; 8 bases match TRBD1. From germline, CDR1 is KGHSH and CDR2 LQKENI. CDR3 length equals 14 residues. V shed 4 bases, J shed 5 bases, and the junction held 6 bases outside the gene matches. The CDR3 is CASSQTGDGETQYF. In DNA form, the CDR3 reads TGTGCCAGCTCACAGACAGGGGACGGGGAGACCCAGTACTTC.

This sequence joins TRBV19 and TRBJ2-1; D ambiguous. The CDR3 is 13 amino acids. The germline CDR1 and CDR2 sequences are LNHDA and SQIVND (reference sequence). V lost 8 bases to trimming and J lost 3 bases, with 11 bases between them. Here the CDR3 reads CASSLDFYNEQFF. Written as DNA, the CDR3 is TGTGCCAGTTCCCTTGACTTCTACAATGAGCAGTTCTTC.

The J gene is TRBJ2-5, the V gene TRBV18; 8 bases line up with TRBD2. The junction had 3 bases not matched to a gene; V was cut back by 1 base and J by 2 bases. In germline, CDR1 is KGHSH, CDR2 LQKENI. This CDR3 spans 15 amino acids. In nucleotides, the CDR3 is TGTGCCAGCTCACCACGAGTAGCGGGGCAAGAGACCCAGTACTTC. Protein sequence: CASSPRVAGQETQYF.

As to this clone: This sample also contains other DNA sequences that code for the same CDR3. This chain joins TRBV23-1 and TRBJ2-2; 9 positions match TRBD1. TRBV23-1 qualifies as an ORF whose function is uncertain. The V gene end was trimmed by 3 bases and the J gene end by 1 base; junction bases not matched to a gene: 12. The CDR3 has 19 residues. Here the CDR3 reads CASSHLPGTGKGNTGELFF. In DNA, the CDR3 is TGCGCCAGCAGTCACCTTCCCGGGACAGGGAAAGGGAACACCGGGGAGCTGTTTTTT.

The chain joins TRBV7-2 to TRBJ2-6; D is perhaps TRBD2 (6 bases). Germline V gene sequence: CDR1 SGHTA, CDR2 FQGNSA. The CDR3 runs to 18 residues. V gave up 5 bases and J gave up 0 bases, with 17 bases separating them. CDR3 coding DNA: TGTGCCAGCAGCCTCCGGACTACCTCCTCCTCTGGGGCCAACGTCCTGACTTTC. As protein: CASSLRTTSSSGANVLTF.

The chain is built from TRBV5-5 and TRBJ1-2; the match to TRBD1 covers 7 bases. The CDR3 runs 13 residues. V lost 0 bases, J lost 7 bases, and 3 bases stayed unmatched. CDR1 is SGHKS and CDR2 is YYEKEE in the germline V gene (reference sequence). The DNA for the CDR3 is TGTGCCAGCAGCTTGGCCGGGGACAGTGGCTACACCTTC. Protein: CASSLAGDSGYTF.

This chain uses TRBV5-4 with TRBJ2-7, with a tentative D call TRBD1 (6 bases). Germline V gene data show CDR1 as SGHNT and CDR2 as YYREEE (reference sequence). This CDR3 has 15 residues. V lost 4 bases to trimming and J lost 0 bases, with 14 bases between them. CDR3 sequence reads: CASSVLGQSSYEQYF. The CDR3 bases are TGTGCCAGCAGCGTTTTAGGACAGAGCTCCTACGAGCAGTACTTC.

V is TRBV1 and J is TRBJ2-3; the D call of TRBD2 is as the table states it, not checked on the DNA. TRBV1 is a pseudogene locus. The CDR3 contains 13 residues. CDR3 sequence reads: CTSSHGRENTQYF. CDR3 sequence (DNA): TGCACCAGCAGCCACGGGAGAGAGAATACGCAGTATTTT.

The J gene is TRBJ1-5, the V gene TRBV2; D is possibly TRBD1 (5 bases). Germline V gives CDR1 SNHLY, CDR2 FYNNEI. Trimming cost V 7 bases and J 5 bases, with 21 bases left between them. The length of the CDR3 is 16 residues. In nucleotides, the CDR3 is TGTGCCAGCAACCGCGGGGGAAGGGCGCGCTATCAGCCCCAGCATTTT. Protein product: CASNRGGRARYQPQHF.

J is TRBJ2-2 and V is TRBV27; 7 positions match TRBD1. The CDR3 contains 16 residues. J was trimmed by 0 bases and V by 10 bases; bases with no gene match: 11. The germline CDR1 and CDR2 sequences are MNHEY and SMNVEV (reference sequence). In DNA form, the CDR3 reads TGTGCCATTCCCCCAGGGGGTAGCTCGAACACCGGGGAGCTGTTTTTT. It yields the protein CAIPPGGSSNTGELFF.

Here the CDR3 reads CASSQVGRGAYNEQFF. For the CDR3, the DNA is TGCGCCAGCAGCCAAGTAGGCAGGGGCGCCTACAATGAGCAGTTCTTC. The chain recombines TRBV4-1 with TRBJ2-1, with D perhaps TRBD1 (6 bases). Germline CDR1 MGHRA, CDR2 YSYEKL. The CDR3 consists of 16 residues. Trimming pared 1 base from V and 2 bases from J, leaving 12 bases between.

This clone appeared a single time. This sequence joins TRBV2 and TRBJ1-2; 7 bases match TRBD1. Germline V gene data show CDR1 as SNHLY and CDR2 as FYNNEI. This CDR3 is built from 14 residues. With 4 bases clipped from V and 5 bases from J, the junction kept 7 bases outside the gene matches. CDR3 sequence: CASSGTGVKYGYTF. In DNA, the CDR3 is TGTGCCAGCAGTGGAACAGGGGTCAAATATGGCTACACCTTC.

The V gene is TRBV18, the J gene TRBJ2-7, with 7 bases matching TRBD1. This CDR3 has 13 amino acids. J lost 5 bases, V lost 6 bases, and 7 bases had no gene match. CDR1 is KGHSH, CDR2 LQKENI, per germline. In nucleotides, the CDR3 is TGTGCCAGCTCCCAGACAGGGCTCCACGAGCAGTACTTC. It specifies CASSQTGLHEQYF. Together with reference TRBV18 and TRBJ2-7, the CDR3 gives the full variable domain: NAGVMQNPRHLVRRRGQEARLRCSPMKGHSHVYWYRQLPEEGLKFMVYLQKENIIDESGMPKERFSAEFPKEGPSILRIQQVVRGDSAAYFCASSQTGLHEQYFGPGTRLTVT.

The V gene is TRBV6-5, the J gene TRBJ2-5; 7 nucleotides match TRBD1. The J segment lost 7 bases and the V segment lost 0 bases, leaving 11 bases of the junction unmatched. There are 16 residues in the CDR3. In germline, CDR1 is MNHEY, CDR2 SVGAGI. The CDR3 coding sequence is TGTGCCAGCAGTTACTCTATCAGGGGGTTGGCCGGGACCCAGTACTTC. Translated, it gives CASSYSIRGLAGTQYF.

V gene TRBV9 combines with J gene TRBJ1-3, with D possibly being TRBD1 (5 bases). V shed 4 bases and J shed 1 base, with 18 bases lying between them. The CDR3 runs 17 residues. Germline V lookup: CDR1 SGDLS, CDR2 YYNGEE. In DNA form, the CDR3 reads TGTGCCAGCAGCCCAAACAGGATTGATACGTCTGGAAACACCATATATTTT. Translated, it gives CASSPNRIDTSGNTIYF. The entire variable domain, with the rest obtained from reference TRBV9 and TRBJ1-3, is as follows: DSGVTQTPKHLITATGQRVTLRCSPRSGDLSVYWYQQSLDQGLQFLIQYYNGEERAKGNILERFSAQQFPDLHSELNLSSLELGDSALYFCASSPNRIDTSGNTIYFGEGSWLTVV.

This chain connects TRBV12-5 to TRBJ1-1; 8 nucleotides match TRBD1. CDR1 is LGHNT and CDR2 is FRNRAP in the germline V gene. V was pared by 5 bases and J by 4 bases, with 6 bases of the junction left unmatched. The CDR3 loop spans 14 amino acids. As DNA, the CDR3 is TGTGCTAGTGGTGTCAGGGGGCTTAGCACTGAAGCTTTCTTT. Its protein product is CASGVRGLSTEAFF.